This T cell receptor (beta chain) was profiled in a study of cytomegalovirus exposure and HLA in healthy donors (dated by TCRdb to the late 2010s). A note on the overall study: The roughly 670 repertoires of the first cohort and the roughly 120 validation repertoires were produced on the same platform, according to a later analysis. The aim of the study was to test whether cataloging public T cell receptors could identify signatures of past pathogen exposure. In addition to the first cohort of roughly 700 subjects, a separate validation cohort of 130 or so different subjects was used. High-throughput TCR immunosequencing, statistical association of individual TCRs with disease status, and machine learning were combined to predict cytomegalovirus infection status.

There are 14 amino acids in the CDR3, from cysteine to phenylalanine inclusive. Just the 42-base CDR3 DNA is kept, in frame starting at base 1. In the germline V gene (reference sequence), CDR1 corresponds to GTSNPN and CDR2 to SVGIG. V is reduced by 0 bases and J by 3 bases, leaving a spacing of 12 bases between them. About this clone itself: It lacks a known antigen. No clone much larger than this one lies a single base away; base qualities are absent.

Libraries were built with the immunoSEQ multiplex PCR assay. The paper's data handling went like this. A statistical classification framework was built for diagnosing cytomegalovirus status from the catalog of TCR beta chain sequences. What TCRdb holds here is the immuneACCESS table cut down to in-frame rearrangements. Part of the clones is not present; checked against another copy, under half of the missing clones reflect an unresolved V gene, and the others are unexplained. V, J and clone size derive from that table, while D and trimming were established from the DNA sequence. This sample is represented by approximately 220,000 clones; around nine tenths of them were singletons. The ten biggest clones cover less than 3% of the sample. Separate from the roughly 700-subject first cohort, the validation cohort of about 120 subjects was the group to which the donors belonged. Results the study describes overall, beyond this receptor: Across donors, most TCR sequences were observed very rarely, whereas some public TCRs were present in many individuals. Cytomegalovirus status was reported to be diagnosed by the classifier with high specificity and sensitivity in both the original and validation cohorts. The study listed 150 to 200 TCR beta chains as associated with cytomegalovirus. A later analysis had no HLA typing for the validation cohort, so co-occurrence there was scored across all 120 repertoires. A few of the identified cytomegalovirus-associated TCR beta chains were confirmed in vitro to be specific for cytomegalovirus antigens. A later analysis found that TCRs clustered in the first cohort also tended to co-occur in the roughly 120 validation repertoires, with approximately 95% of cluster scores above 0. It was suggested by the authors that the approach could potentially be generalized to other disease states and immunological phenotypes.

The sequencing input was PBMCs. This chain is built from TRBV30 and TRBJ2-7, with TRBD1 as a weak D call on 6 bases. This clonotype was sampled from a man younger than 30 in good health and CMV-seronegative. The CDR3 corresponds to CAWSVGTPSYEQYF. The sequenced DNA: TGTGCCTGGAGTGTCGGGACACCCAGCTACGAGCAGTACTTC.